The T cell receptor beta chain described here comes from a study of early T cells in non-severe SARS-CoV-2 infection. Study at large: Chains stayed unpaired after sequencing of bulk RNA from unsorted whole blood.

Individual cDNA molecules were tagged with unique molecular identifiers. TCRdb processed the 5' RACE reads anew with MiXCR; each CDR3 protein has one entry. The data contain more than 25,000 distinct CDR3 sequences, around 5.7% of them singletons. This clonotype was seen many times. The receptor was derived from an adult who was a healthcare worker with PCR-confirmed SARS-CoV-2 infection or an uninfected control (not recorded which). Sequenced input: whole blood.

The CDR3 here is CASSHTGDLGDSNQPQHF. The CDR3 DNA reads TGTGCCAGCAGCCATACAGGGGACCTCGGGGATAGCAATCAGCCCCAGCATTTT. The chain links TRBV7-6 to TRBJ1-5; 7 bases agree with TRBD1. Trimming took 5 bases from V and 0 from J; bases not matched to a gene: 13. CDR1 and CDR2 from the germline V gene are SGHVS and FNYEAQ. The length of the CDR3 is 18 residues.